The 16 T cell receptor beta chains below all came from one sample that was sequenced in a study of shared clonotypes between healthy human individuals. Clones were sequenced by immunoSEQ multiplex PCR, and TCRdb holds only the in-frame ones, with some missing. The repertoire holds about 490,000 clones, with roughly 80% as singletons. Sequenced sample: PBMCs. Receptor source: a woman in her thirties or forties in good health. Some clones in this sample may be carry-over from other donors' samples.

The chain joins TRBV4-3 to TRBJ2-1; 7 nucleotides match TRBD1. Germline V gives CDR1 LGHNA, CDR2 YSLEER. The trim removed 0 bases at V and 8 bases at J, leaving 13 bases unmatched. This CDR3 is 17 amino acids long. As DNA, the CDR3 is TGCGCCAGCAGCCAAGACTGGACAGGCGAAACGCTGGATGAGCAGTTCTTC. Residues: CASSQDWTGETLDEQFF.

This clone was observed a few times. Here the CDR3 DNA reads TGTGCCTGGAGAGAGCAGGTAATTGCTTTCTTT. Translation gives CAWREQVIAFF. The V and J genes are TRBV30 and TRBJ1-1; D remains ambiguous. V was shortened by 3 bases and J by 11 bases, with 13 bases between the two germline ends. Germline assignment: CDR1 GTSNPN and CDR2 SVGIG (reference sequence). The CDR3 has 11 residues.

This sequence joins TRBV6-5 and TRBJ2-2, with 12 nucleotides matching TRBD2. Germline V gene data show CDR1 as MNHEY and CDR2 as SVGAGI. This CDR3 region has 15 residues. V gave up 4 bases and J gave up 7 bases; unmatched junction bases: 4. The CDR3 loop is CASSWGLAGVGELFF. CDR3 in DNA: TGTGCCAGCAGTTGGGGACTAGCGGGCGTCGGGGAGCTGTTTTTT.

At least ten counts were recorded for this clone. CDR3 in amino acids: CASSPFTTRTGSGNTIYF. The CDR3 nucleotides read TGTGCCAGCAGCCCTTTCACGACCAGGACAGGCTCTGGAAACACCATATATTTT. The chain links TRBV9 to TRBJ1-3; 7 bases are shared with TRBD1. The CDR3 is 18 residues long. With 4 bases clipped from V and 0 bases from J, the junction kept 13 bases outside the gene matches. Per the germline V gene, CDR1 is SGDLS and CDR2 is YYNGEE.

This clone was recorded once. The chain employs TRBV29-1 and TRBJ2-6, with 8 nucleotides matching TRBD2. J gave up 0 bases and V 6 bases, and 7 bases lay outside the gene matches. There are 16 residues in the CDR3. Germline loops: CDR1 SQVTM, CDR2 ANQGSEA. The CDR3 DNA sequence: TGCAGCGTCCTGACTAGCGCTCCCTCTGGGGCCAACGTCCTGACTTTC. It specifies CSVLTSAPSGANVLTF.

J is TRBJ2-7 and V is TRBV4-1; the D gene could be TRBD1 or TRBD2 (5 bases each). Germline-derived CDR1 and CDR2 are MGHRA and YSYEKL. Trimming took 4 bases from V and 4 from J, leaving 11 bases between them. The CDR3 totals 13 residues. CDR3 in DNA: TGCGCCAGCAGCCCCGCGAGGGGATACGAGCAGTACTTC. Residues: CASSPARGYEQYF.

Comment on this clone: The germline gene is not matched at one end of the junction; a read error may be the cause. The same CDR3 also results from other DNA sequences found in this sample. The chain carries TRBV2 and TRBJ1-1; D unclear. Germline loops: CDR1 SNHLY, CDR2 FYNNEI. This CDR3 has 13 residues. The CDR3 DNA is TGTGCCAGCAGGCAAGAGGTTAACACTGAAGCCTTCTTT. It encodes CASRQEVNTEAFF.

This sequence joins TRBV5-1 and TRBJ2-1; 10 positions agree with TRBD2. This CDR3 is 14 amino acids long. V shed 5 bases, J shed 7 bases, and the junction held 6 bases outside the gene matches. Germline CDR1 reads SGHRS; CDR2 reads YFSETQ. The CDR3 nucleotides read TGCGCCAGCAGTCCCGGGACTAGCGTTAATGAGCAGTTCTTC. It specifies CASSPGTSVNEQFF.

The chain combines TRBV19 with TRBJ2-3; D is possibly TRBD1 (5 bases). This CDR3 has 13 amino acids. In germline, CDR1 is LNHDA, CDR2 SQIVND (reference sequence). V lost 5 bases and J lost 6, with 12 bases in between. The CDR3 DNA is TGTGCCAGTAGTCCATCGAAGGGGGATACGCAGTATTTT. Translated: CASSPSKGDTQYF. The whole variable domain, filled in from reference TRBV19 and TRBJ2-3, reads DGGITQSPKYLFRKEGQNVTLSCEQNLNHDAMYWYRQDPGQGLRLIYYSQIVNDFQKGDIAEGYSVSREKKESFPLTVTSAQKNPTAFYLCASSPSKGDTQYFGPGTRLTVL.

J is TRBJ1-2 and V is TRBV5-6, with 7 nucleotides matching TRBD1. CDR3 length equals 14 residues. J was trimmed by 4 bases and V by 1 base; bases with no gene match: 4. Germline-derived CDR1 and CDR2 are SGHDT and YYEEEE. CDR3 in amino acids: CASSLQGDRYGYTF. CDR3 DNA sequence: TGTGCCAGCAGCTTGCAGGGGGACCGCTATGGCTACACCTTC.

J is TRBJ1-2 and V is TRBV5-1, with 9 bases lining up with TRBD1. Germline V CDR1 and CDR2: SGHRS, YFSETQ. V trimming: 4 bases; J trimming: 5 bases; junction bases outside the gene matches: 6. This CDR3 is 14 amino acids long. The CDR3 here is CASSRADRGYGYTF. For the CDR3, the DNA is TGCGCCAGCAGCCGTGCCGACAGGGGGTATGGCTACACCTTC.

Here the CDR3 reads CASSQLARNTGELFF. CDR3 sequence (DNA): TGTGCCAGCAGCCAACTAGCGCGAAACACCGGGGAGCTGTTTTTT. The V and J genes are TRBV28 and TRBJ2-2, with 7 bases that match TRBD2. Germline CDR1 reads MDHEN; CDR2 reads SYDVKM. The J segment lost 2 bases and the V segment lost 6 bases, leaving 6 bases of the junction unmatched. This CDR3 spans 15 amino acids.

The CDR3 spells CASSYGGLGTEAFF. DNA of the CDR3: TGCGCCAGCAGCTACGGGGGGCTCGGCACTGAAGCTTTCTTT. The chain is built from TRBV5-1 and TRBJ1-1; maybe TRBD1 (6 bases). The CDR3 runs 14 residues. Germline V gene sequence: CDR1 SGHRS, CDR2 YFSETQ. V was trimmed by 3 bases and J by 4 bases, leaving 13 bases between them.

This clone turned up a few times. This chain uses TRBV5-4 with TRBJ1-1; 7 bases are shared with TRBD1. The CDR3 length is 14 residues. The germline V gene encodes CDR1 SGHNT and CDR2 YYREEE (reference sequence). V dropped 6 bases and J dropped 1; count of bases not matched to a gene: 6. The CDR3 loop is CASTFGDRNTEAFF. In DNA, the CDR3 is TGTGCCAGCACCTTCGGGGACAGGAACACTGAAGCTTTCTTT.

This rearrangement joins TRBV6-5 to TRBJ1-2, with a tentative D call TRBD1 (6 bases). V lost 5 bases to trimming and J lost 4 bases, with 14 bases between them. The CDR3 is 14 amino acids. CDR1 and CDR2 (germline): MNHEY, SVGAGI. As DNA, the CDR3 is TGTGCCAGCAGTGAGGCGACAGGTGTCTATGGCTACACCTTC. Translation gives CASSEATGVYGYTF.

This chain uses TRBV7-6 with TRBJ1-4; D gene unclear. V was trimmed by 5 bases and J by 0 bases, leaving 13 bases between them. This CDR3 has 16 amino acids. Germline V lookup: CDR1 SGHVS, CDR2 FNYEAQ. The CDR3: CASSRHREATNEKLFF. In DNA, the CDR3 is TGTGCCAGCAGCCGCCATCGGGAGGCAACTAATGAAAAACTGTTTTTT.